Presented here are 15 T cell receptor beta chains from one specimen sequenced in a study of T cells in tuberculosis (dated by TCRdb to between 2018 and 2020). Library creation used the immunoSEQ multiplex PCR assay. Held by TCRdb, this immuneACCESS table contains in-frame sequences only and omits some clones. Under half of the omission traces to an unresolved V gene where checked; the cause of the rest is unknown. This sample comprises fewer than 35,000 clones, roughly 95% of them detected only once. 2.4% of the sample goes to the ten largest clones. What was sequenced was PBMCs. Receptor source: a donor between 10 and 35 years old with latent tuberculosis or without tuberculosis infection.

The chain carries TRBV29-1 and TRBJ2-1; TRBD2 matches 7 bases. CDR1 and CDR2 (germline): SQVTM, ANQGSEA. This CDR3 is built from 13 residues. V shed 3 bases and J 4 bases; nucleotides not matched to a gene: 3. The CDR3 here is CSVEGEGYNEQFF. The CDR3 DNA follows: TGCAGCGTTGAGGGGGAGGGATACAATGAGCAGTTCTTC.

This chain links TRBV10-2 with TRBJ2-6, with TRBD2 matching 9 bases. The CDR3 extends over 17 amino acids. Germline V lookup: CDR1 WSHSY, CDR2 SAAADI. The V and J ends lost 0 bases and 3 bases, in that order; junction bases with no gene match: 3. The CDR3 sequence is CASSESRGRDGANVLTF. The CDR3 DNA reads TGCGCCAGCAGTGAGTCTCGCGGGAGGGATGGGGCCAACGTCCTGACTTTC.

The V gene is TRBV6-5, the J gene TRBJ2-5; the D gene is possibly TRBD2 (5 bases). Germline lookup yields CDR1 MNHEY and CDR2 SVGAGI. CDR3 length equals 13 residues. Between the trimmed V and J ends, which lost 8 bases and 0 bases, there was a span of 10 bases. The CDR3 loop is CASGGTHQETQYF. CDR3 coding DNA: TGTGCCAGCGGAGGCACTCACCAAGAGACCCAGTACTTC.

The chain uses TRBV6-5 and TRBJ1-1; TRBD1 matches 7 bases. CDR1 and CDR2 from the germline V gene are MNHEY and SVGAGI. CDR3 length: 15 amino acids. The V segment lost 4 bases and the J segment 3 bases; nucleotides outside the gene matches: 8. CDR3 in DNA: TGTGCCAGCAGTTCCTACCGACAGGGTGACACTGAAGCTTTCTTT. Protein sequence: CASSSYRQGDTEAFF.

This sequence joins TRBV5-5 and TRBJ2-1; D gene uncertain. CDR3 length equals 13 residues. Between the trimmed V and J ends, which lost 2 bases and 4 bases, there was a span of 7 bases. CDR1 SGHKS and CDR2 YYEKEE come from the germline V gene (reference sequence). The CDR3 sequence: CASSLGGYNEQFF. CDR3 DNA sequence: TGTGCCAGCAGCTTAGGCGGATACAATGAGCAGTTCTTC.

This rearrangement joins TRBV19 to TRBJ2-1; possibly TRBD1 for D (6 bases). With 6 bases removed from V and 0 bases from J, the gap between germline ends came to 15 bases. Germline V gene data show CDR1 as LNHDA and CDR2 as SQIVND (reference sequence). This CDR3 region has 16 residues. For the CDR3, the DNA is TGTGCCAGTAGGCCGCCGGGACACCGCTCCTACAATGAGCAGTTCTTC. It is translated as CASRPPGHRSYNEQFF. Full variable domain (rest looked up from reference TRBV19 and TRBJ2-1): DGGITQSPKYLFRKEGQNVTLSCEQNLNHDAMYWYRQDPGQGLRLIYYSQIVNDFQKGDIAEGYSVSREKKESFPLTVTSAQKNPTAFYLCASRPPGHRSYNEQFFGPGTRLTVL.

V is TRBV7-3 and J is TRBJ2-1; 9 nucleotides agree with TRBD2. J gave up 2 bases and V 6 bases, and 5 bases lay outside the gene matches. The CDR3 length is 15 residues. The germline V gene encodes CDR1 SGHTA and CDR2 FQGTGA. DNA of the CDR3: TGTGCCAGCAGGTCTGCGGGGGGGCCCTACAATGAGCAGTTCTTC. Amino acids: CASRSAGGPYNEQFF. Complete variable domain (other parts from reference TRBV7-3 and TRBJ2-1): GAGVSQTPSNKVTEKGKYVELRCDPISGHTALYWYRQSLGQGPEFLIYFQGTGAADDSGLPNDRFFAVRPEGSVSTLKIQRTERGDSAVYLCASRSAGGPYNEQFFGPGTRLTVL.

The V call is TRBV5-1, the J call TRBJ2-1; possible D gene TRBD2, 6 bases. The CDR3 extends over 16 amino acids. Per the germline V gene, CDR1 is SGHRS and CDR2 is YFSETQ. V was clipped by 4 bases and J by 3 bases, with 17 bases between them. This chain's CDR3 is CASSGGTLTFYNEQFF. CDR3 DNA sequence: TGCGCCAGCAGCGGAGGGACGCTCACCTTCTACAATGAGCAGTTCTTC. The variable domain in full, with the rest retrieved from reference TRBV5-1 and TRBJ2-1, is KAGVTQTPRYLIKTRGQQVTLSCSPISGHRSVSWYQQTPGQGLQFLFEYFSETQRNKGNFPGRFSGRQFSNSRSEMNVSTLELGDSALYLCASSGGTLTFYNEQFFGPGTRLTVL.

The chain recombines TRBV4-1 with TRBJ1-2; 10 positions agree with TRBD1. Per the germline V gene, CDR1 is MGHRA and CDR2 is YSYEKL. The V gene end was trimmed by 3 bases and the J gene end by 8 bases; junction bases not matched to a gene: 3. The CDR3 runs to 13 residues. The CDR3 DNA reads TGCGCCAGCAGCCACGGGACAGGGGAAGGCTACACCTTC. It yields the protein CASSHGTGEGYTF.

This chain uses TRBV5-1 with TRBJ2-3; 10 bases map to TRBD2. CDR3 length equals 17 residues. The V and J ends lost 3 bases and 3 bases, in that order; junction bases with no gene match: 10. Germline CDR1 reads SGHRS; CDR2 reads YFSETQ. The CDR3, as DNA: TGCGCCAGCAGCTACGAAGGACTAGCGGCTCGTACAGATACGCAGTATTTT. This sequence encodes CASSYEGLAARTDTQYF.

The chain recombines TRBV21-1 with TRBJ2-6; the table gives TRBD1 as D, unverified against the DNA. TRBV21-1 is annotated as a pseudogene. CDR3 length: 22 amino acids. CDR3 amino acids: CASSKFIQGGETGFSGANVLTF. The CDR3 nucleotides read TGTGCCAGCAGCAAATTCATTCAAGGGGGAGAGACAGGCTTCTCTGGGGCCAACGTCCTGACTTTC.

The V call is TRBV10-3, the J call TRBJ2-1; D unresolved. V lost 3 bases and J 7 bases, leaving 4 bases between the germline ends. CDR3 length equals 11 residues. CDR1 is ENHRY and CDR2 is SYGVKD in the germline V gene. The chain's CDR3 is CAISDLNEQFF. CDR3 sequence (DNA): TGTGCCATCAGTGATTTAAATGAGCAGTTCTTC.

The rearrangement links TRBV28 to TRBJ2-3, with TRBD1 identical over 7 bases. The CDR3 contains 15 residues. Germline assignment: CDR1 MDHEN and CDR2 SYDVKM. Germline trimming cut 7 bases from V and 0 bases from J; bases unmatched to any gene: 7. The CDR3 region is CASKTPTGSTDTQYF. DNA for the CDR3: TGTGCCAGCAAGACACCGACAGGGAGCACAGATACGCAGTATTTT. The full variable domain, with the rest looked up from reference TRBV28 and TRBJ2-3, is DVKVTQSSRYLVKRTGEKVFLECVQDMDHENMFWYRQDPGLGLRLIYFSYDVKMKEKGDIPEGYSVSREKKERFSLILESASTNQTSMYLCASKTPTGSTDTQYFGPGTRLTVL.

The CDR3 reads CASSLGGQGSDYGYTF. The DNA for the CDR3 is TGTGCCAGCAGCTTAGGAGGACAGGGGAGCGACTATGGCTACACCTTC. The chain recombines TRBV7-2 with TRBJ1-2, with TRBD1 matching 9 bases. The V gene's germline CDR1 is SGHTA and CDR2 FQGNSA. CDR3 length: 16 residues. J gave up 3 bases and V 1 base, and 6 bases lay outside the gene matches.

The rearrangement uses TRBV7-9 and TRBJ2-3; unclear D gene. V was cut by 4 bases and J by 4 bases, with 12 bases left in between. The CDR3 has 14 residues. CDR1 and CDR2 (germline): SEHNR, FQNEAQ (reference sequence). This chain's CDR3 is CASSSDVGADTQYF. CDR3 bases: TGTGCCAGCAGCTCAGACGTGGGCGCAGATACGCAGTATTTT.